This T cell receptor beta chain appears in the sequencing data of a study of memory CD4+ T cells and cytomegalovirus serostatus (dated 2019 in TCRdb). Looking at the study overall: The cohort comprised roughly 35 healthy Belgian adults, 9 CMV seropositive and about 25 CMV seronegative. To replicate a published TCR-based CMV serostatus classifier, the researchers sequenced the CD4+ memory TCRbeta repertoires of a Belgian cohort whose cytomegalovirus serostatus was known. On the study overall, not on this receptor specifically: Among the 160 or so previously reported CMV-associated TCRbeta sequences, 65 to 85 showed up in the CD4+ memory repertoires, with each one found in between one and five individuals. CMV serostatus prediction reached a median bootstrapped AUC of nearly 0.96 with the original framework and 0.9 to 0.93 with a US-trained random forest. The results were interpreted as suggesting that the CMV-associated TCR signature is largely present in the CD4+ memory repertoire. A median bootstrapped AUC of around 0.94 with a 95% CI of 0.76-1.00 was achieved on the Belgian cohort by the original-framework classifier. Only CD4+CD45RO+ memory cells were sequenced, in contrast to the original study, in which naive and memory CD4+ and CD8+ populations were covered.

Genomic DNA was extracted from sorted cells with the Quick-DNA Microprep Kit. Amplification of TCRbeta DNA was done with the immunoSEQ hsTCRbeta kit, following the protocol from the manufacturer. TCRbeta libraries were sequenced on an Illumina MiSeq instrument. Concerning the study's data processing: After out-of-frame sequences were removed, around 2,200,000 distinct TCRbeta sequences remained, averaging about 67,000 per individual. Two values were used to score each individual: the count of about 150 previously reported CMV-associated TCRbeta sequences and the total count of productive distinct TCRbeta sequences. A beta-binomial model was reimplemented in Python, and scikit-learn random forests with default parameters were trained on data from the US cohort. On the Belgian cohort, classifier performance was reported as the median AUC, along with percentile confidence intervals, across 10,000 bootstrap iterations. Entries here come from immuneACCESS through TCRdb and include only in-frame sequences with V and J called. Some clones fail to appear in such tables; in the studies checked, an unresolved V gene covers under half of the shortfall, and the cause of the remainder is unknown. Clonal size and the V and J genes are those of that table, whereas D and trimming came from the DNA. This sample holds around 40,000 clones; nearly 80% were observed only once. Together, the top ten hold 0.75% to 0.9% of the sample.

As to this clone: The antigen this receptor binds is unknown. Base qualities are not at hand, and no much larger clone is one base apart.

A FACSAria II was used to sort memory CD4+ T cells, defined as single viable CD3+CD4+CD8-CD45RO+ cells. To determine CMV serostatus, a Roche Elecsys assay was used that detects serum IgG against CMV pp150, pp28, p38 and p52. After the samples were thawed, total CD4+ T cells were enriched through positive selection using CD4 magnetic microbeads. Samples originated from another study that specifically interrogated the CD4+ T cell memory repertoire. Peripheral blood mononuclear cells were isolated and cryopreserved according to standard operating procedures, and serum was stored at -80 degrees C. The staining used CD3-PerCP (BW264/56), CD4-APC (RPA-T4), CD45RO-PE (UCHT1) and CD8-Pacific Orange (3B5) antibodies, and Sytox blue was used to exclude non-viable cells. Material for sequencing was memory CD4+ T cells from blood. The sequence was obtained from an adult in good health and CMV-seronegative.

The DNA reads as follows: TGCGCCAGCAGCCAGCCCGGACAGGGGAAGATTGGAAGTGAAAAACTGTTTTTT. It encodes CASSQPGQGKIGSEKLFF. The rearranged chain carries TRBV5-1 and TRBJ1-4, and TRBD1 matches 9 of the central bases. Inclusive of the bounding cysteine and phenylalanine, the CDR3 is 18 residues long. The only DNA kept is the CDR3, 54 bases in frame from the first base. The germline V gene specifies SGHRS as CDR1 and YFSETQ as CDR2. Trimming takes 4 bases off V and 7 bases off J; junction bases not matched to a gene: 17.